This T cell receptor beta chain was sequenced in a study of regulatory T cells in long-lasting Graves disease (dated by TCRdb to the early 2020s). Regarding the study in general: Patients with newly diagnosed Graves' disease had been on antithyroid drugs for under 3 months. This study used TCR sequencing and RNA sequencing of peripheral blood to compare persistent Graves' disease patients against newly diagnosed Graves' disease patients. The study was registered as a clinical trial and conducted in China. TCR sequencing covered around 13 persistent and 20 or so newly diagnosed Graves' disease patients, some 33 samples in total. Broader findings and caveats from the paper: TRBV28, TRBJ1-2 and TRBJ2-5 were preferentially used in persistent disease, while TRBV20-1 and TRBJ2-1 were favored in newly diagnosed disease. Persistent patients shared more public clonotypes among themselves (2,741) than newly diagnosed patients did (approximately 970). Compared with newly diagnosed patients, patients with persistent Graves' disease had lower TCR Shannon entropy and fewer highly expanded clones, which suggests clonal expansion. As a limitation, the authors acknowledged that the small sample size may reduce accuracy. Sequencing and analysis were restricted to the TCR beta chain. Peripheral blood alone was examined, since thyroid tissue, which constituted the primary lesion, could not be accessed.

The library was made by multiplex PCR. Sequencing relied on an Illumina HiSeq 4000. CDR3 regions were amplified by Arm-PCR with iRepertoire HTBI primers to construct TCR beta libraries. Before sequencing, the PCR products went through gel purification. In the authors' own workflow: A total of some 65 TRBV and 14 TRBJ segments were identified across samples and were used for gene usage analysis of CDR3 amino acid clonotypes. COPE and FqMerger were used to merge the filtered high-quality paired reads into contigs. Contigs were aligned with BLAST to IMGT TRBV, TRBD and TRBJ reference genes, and CDR3 was defined per IMGT. Any clonotype with a frequency above 0.1% was counted as a highly expanded clone. Shannon entropy served as the measure of repertoire diversity, while the Gini coefficient captured V-J evenness. A clonotype was considered public if more than one individual shared it. TCRdb applied fastp at Q25 and MiXCR to the public reads, then kept only in-frame beta chains. Merged by CDR3 protein, the rows form single entries marked with the most common genes and DNA. The V and J calls and clone size are TCRdb's, not the authors'. The sample table lists about 500,000 distinct CDR3 sequences, 9.5% to 15% of them with a count of one. The top ten clonotypes cover roughly 8.2% of the sample.

This clonotype was observed a handful of times. There is no known antigen for this receptor. No per-base quality is available; no much larger clone lies one base away. According to the study, the label for this sample's time point signals: newly diagnosed GD, antithyroid drugs for less than 3 months. For both TCR sequencing and RNA sequencing, RNA was extracted from PBMCs in TRIzol. The diagnosis of Graves' disease was made according to American Thyroid Association guidelines. Recruitment of patients was carried out at an endocrinology department in Xi'an, China. From each patient, 7.5 to 10 milliliters of peripheral blood was collected into an EDTA anticoagulant tube. Ficoll Paque Plus density gradient separation was used to isolate PBMCs, and no further T cell sorting was performed. An Agilent 2100 Bioanalyzer and agarose gel were used to check RNA quality, while a NanoDrop 2000 measured RNA concentration.

From cysteine to phenylalanine, the CDR3 is 15 amino acids long. Only CDR3 DNA is held: 45 bases, read in frame from base 1. CDR1 and CDR2 are read off the germline V gene as SGHRS and YFSETQ. Germline trimming: 7 bases from V, 4 bases from J; junction bases outside gene matches: 11. The data also belong to a second study, concerning T cells in Graves' hyperthyroidism and ophthalmopathy. That second publication adds: Stable Graves' hyperthyroidism was defined as no progression to ophthalmopathy during 18 months of follow-up. Hyperthyroidism patients were newly diagnosed, with disease duration under 2 months, and aged 18 to 65 years. The study excluded patients with uncontrolled infections, other autoimmune diseases, pregnancy or lactation. Diagnoses were established on the basis of clinical symptoms, serum thyroxine and TRAb, thyroid ultrasound, and orbital computed tomography. For the first round of RT-PCR on the TCR CDR3, the HTBI primer set was used together with the Qiagen OneStep RT-PCR kit. Most expanded thyroid clonotypes (frequency above 0.001) were also found in blood, which suggests that blood repertoires may mirror thyroid immune responses. A 13 V-J signature model separated ophthalmopathy from stable hyperthyroidism, with 87.88% sensitivity and roughly 81% specificity in cross-validation and 80%/75% in testing. In validation, the model predicted progression to ophthalmopathy with approximately 71% sensitivity and 72% to 85% specificity, a median of 6.5 months before onset. To identify distinguishing TCR V-J signatures, a discovery cohort of about a hundred patients was used, comprising 43 with Graves' ophthalmopathy and under 60 with stable Graves' hyperthyroidism. Prospective prediction of ophthalmopathy was tested in an independent validation cohort of approximately 19 hyperthyroidism patients and 17 patients who later progressed to ophthalmopathy. The 85 to 100 discovery patients were randomly split 7:3 into training and test sets. Thyroid tissue and blood T-cell repertoires from roughly six Graves' hyperthyroidism patients were also compared in the study. After sampling, hyperthyroidism patients received methimazole starting at 30 mg daily, and ophthalmopathy patients received high-dose intravenous methylprednisolone. The libraries were constructed in a second round of multiplex PCR and then size-selected and purified. Paired-end sequencing of the libraries was performed with 100 bp reads on an Illumina HiSeq2000. SOAPnuke was used to process the raw data, throwing out any read that contained adapters or uncalled bases, had a mean Phred below 15, or lacked an exact constant-primer or identifier match. COPE v1.2.5 was used to merge high-quality paired reads, and clonotypes were defined as unique nucleotide sequences. MiTCR v1.1 was used to align clonotypes to the IMGT TRBV, TRBD and TRBJ reference segments. The analysis included only V-J combinations with a frequency above 0.0001, which together covered around 99% of the repertoires. A TCS score was defined as the ratio between F50 (clonal expansion) and ExV (chaos), using BLOSUM62-based TCRdist between CDR3 peptides within each V-J. Welch's t-statistics and random forest reduced roughly 500 V-J features to roughly 13, which were used in a naive Bayes classifier (R e1071). No statistical method was used to fix the sample size in advance, and group allocation was not hidden from the investigators. TCR Vbeta CDR3 sequencing of approximately 140 peripheral blood samples (fewer than 45 ophthalmopathy, roughly 74 hyperthyroidism and some 17 progressor patients) is reported in the paper.

The rearranged segments are TRBV5-1 and TRBJ2-1, and TRBD2 aligns with 7 junction nucleotides. This receptor was obtained from a woman aged 25-40 years with Graves disease. Donor details come from another sample of the same person, matched by shared clones. Here the sequenced sample was peripheral blood mononuclear cells (PBMCs), taken at new diagnosis, from a patient treated with antithyroid drugs. The nucleotide sequence reads TGCGCCAGCCGCCCTTATCGGGACTATTACAATGAGCAGTTCTTC. Its translation is CASRPYRDYYNEQFF.